The clone carrying this T cell receptor (beta chain) appeared many times. The PBMCs were sourced from fresh peripheral blood (about 9.7 ml). Amplification targeted TCR beta CDR3 regions from RNA transcripts. The primer set for the first-round RT-PCR of the TCR CDR3 was HTBI. TCRdb reanalysed the multiplex PCR reads using MiXCR and keeps one entry per CDR3 protein. The sample carries 340,000 or so distinct CDR3 sequences, about 20% recorded once. This sample stems from a study of T cells in Graves' hyperthyroidism and ophthalmopathy. This CDR3 region has 17 residues. V trimming: 2 bases; J trimming: 2 bases; junction bases outside the gene matches: 9.

The receptor's source is a woman in her 50s with Graves' hyperthyroidism. The chain is built from TRBV12-3 or TRBV12-4 and TRBJ1-2; TRBD1 matches 9 bases. Material: blood. The DNA of the CDR3 is TGTGCCAGCAGTTTAAGTTCGCTGGGACAGGGCAACTATGGCTACACCTTC. Translating it yields CASSLSSLGQGNYGYTF.